This T cell receptor beta chain was captured by sequencing in a study of T cell responses to AZD1222 COVID-19 vaccine. Study background: Second-dose groups at about 4 or about 12 weeks were pooled. Regarding the study as a whole: Per reports, nearly half of all spike-specific TCRs target regions that are unmutated in variants. Possibly, clonal diversity was underestimated; donors were largely white British and included more females. Just six AZD1222 recipients tested seropositive at baseline.

Clones were sequenced by immunoSEQ multiplex PCR, and TCRdb holds only the in-frame ones, with some missing. Seen here are about 30,000 clones, approximately 91% observed once, and the top ten hold about 7%. Germline V CDR1 and CDR2: ENHRY, SYGVKD. The V gene lost 2 bases and the J gene lost 4 bases, with 9 bases spanning the gap. The CDR3 covers 13 residues. By share, this clone counts as medium-sized. Its antigen is undetermined. The rearrangement uses TRBV10-3 and TRBJ2-7; D could derive from TRBD1 or TRBD2 (6 bases each). The sample here was peripheral blood, taken on day 0 of AZD1222 vaccination. The sequence was obtained from an adult in good health. In nucleotides, the CDR3 is TGTGCCATCAGTGAGGTAGGGGGGTACGAGCAGTACTTC. Amino acids: CAISEVGGYEQYF.